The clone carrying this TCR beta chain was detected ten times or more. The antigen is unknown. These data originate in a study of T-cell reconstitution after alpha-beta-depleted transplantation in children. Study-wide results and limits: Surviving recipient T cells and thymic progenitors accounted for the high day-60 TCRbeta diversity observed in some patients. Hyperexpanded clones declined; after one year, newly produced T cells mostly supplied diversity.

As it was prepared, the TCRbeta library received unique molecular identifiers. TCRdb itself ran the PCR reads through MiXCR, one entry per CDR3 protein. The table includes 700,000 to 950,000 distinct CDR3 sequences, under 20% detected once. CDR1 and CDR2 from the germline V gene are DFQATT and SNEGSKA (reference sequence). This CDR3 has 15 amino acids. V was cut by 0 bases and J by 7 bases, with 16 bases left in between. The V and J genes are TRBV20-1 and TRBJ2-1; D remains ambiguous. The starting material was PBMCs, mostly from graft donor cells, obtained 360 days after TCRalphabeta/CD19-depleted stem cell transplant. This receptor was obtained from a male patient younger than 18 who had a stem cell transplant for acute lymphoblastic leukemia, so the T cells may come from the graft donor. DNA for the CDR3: TGCAGTGCTAGAGATCTGGTCTATCCCATAAATGAGCAGTTCTTC. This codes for CSARDLVYPINEQFF.